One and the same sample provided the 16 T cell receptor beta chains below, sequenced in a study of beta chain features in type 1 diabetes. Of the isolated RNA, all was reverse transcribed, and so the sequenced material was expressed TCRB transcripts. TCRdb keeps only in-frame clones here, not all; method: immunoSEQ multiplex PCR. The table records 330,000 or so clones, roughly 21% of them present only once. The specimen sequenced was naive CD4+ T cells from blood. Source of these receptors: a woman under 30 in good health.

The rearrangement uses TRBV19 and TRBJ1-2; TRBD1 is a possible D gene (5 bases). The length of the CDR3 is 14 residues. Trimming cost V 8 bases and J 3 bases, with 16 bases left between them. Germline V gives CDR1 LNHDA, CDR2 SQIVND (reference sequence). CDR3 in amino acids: CASGLQQEYYGYTF. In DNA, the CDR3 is TGTGCCAGTGGGCTTCAACAGGAATACTATGGCTACACCTTC.

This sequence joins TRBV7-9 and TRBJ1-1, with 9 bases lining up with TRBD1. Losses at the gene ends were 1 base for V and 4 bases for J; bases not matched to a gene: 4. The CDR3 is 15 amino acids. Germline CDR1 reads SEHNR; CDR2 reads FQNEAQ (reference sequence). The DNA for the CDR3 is TGTGCCAGCAGCTTAGGGGACAGGGTGGTCACTGAAGCTTTCTTT. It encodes CASSLGDRVVTEAFF.

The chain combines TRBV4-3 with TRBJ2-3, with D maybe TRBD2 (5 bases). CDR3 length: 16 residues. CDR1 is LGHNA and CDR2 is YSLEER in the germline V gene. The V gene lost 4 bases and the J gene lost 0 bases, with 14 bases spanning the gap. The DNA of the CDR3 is TGCGCCAGCAGCCCCCGAGGGCGCTATAGCACAGATACGCAGTATTTT. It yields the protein CASSPRGRYSTDTQYF.

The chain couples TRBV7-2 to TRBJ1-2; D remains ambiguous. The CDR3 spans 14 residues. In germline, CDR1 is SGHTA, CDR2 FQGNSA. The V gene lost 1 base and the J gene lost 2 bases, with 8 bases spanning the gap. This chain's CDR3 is CASSLDPGNYGYTF. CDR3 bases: TGTGCCAGCAGCTTAGATCCGGGGAACTATGGCTACACCTTC.

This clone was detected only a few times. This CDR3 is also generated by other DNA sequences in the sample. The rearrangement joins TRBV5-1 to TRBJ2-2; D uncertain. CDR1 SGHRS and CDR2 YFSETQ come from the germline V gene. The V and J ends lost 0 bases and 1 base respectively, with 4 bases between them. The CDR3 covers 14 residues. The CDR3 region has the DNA TGCGCCAGCAGCTTGGGACAGAACACCGGGGAGCTGTTTTTT. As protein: CASSLGQNTGELFF.

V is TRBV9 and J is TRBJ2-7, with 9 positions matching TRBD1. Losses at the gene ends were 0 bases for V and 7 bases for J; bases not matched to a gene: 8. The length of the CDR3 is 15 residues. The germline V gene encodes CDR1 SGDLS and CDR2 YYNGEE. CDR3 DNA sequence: TGTGCCAGCAGCGTAGGAACGACAGGGGGAAATGAGCAGTACTTC. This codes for CASSVGTTGGNEQYF.

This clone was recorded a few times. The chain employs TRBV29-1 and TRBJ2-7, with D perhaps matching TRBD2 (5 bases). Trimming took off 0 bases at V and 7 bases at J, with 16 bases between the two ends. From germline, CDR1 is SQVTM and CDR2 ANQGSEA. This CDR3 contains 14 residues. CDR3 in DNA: TGCAGCGTTGAAGATCGAGGCAACACGGGGGAGCAGTACTTC. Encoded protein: CSVEDRGNTGEQYF.

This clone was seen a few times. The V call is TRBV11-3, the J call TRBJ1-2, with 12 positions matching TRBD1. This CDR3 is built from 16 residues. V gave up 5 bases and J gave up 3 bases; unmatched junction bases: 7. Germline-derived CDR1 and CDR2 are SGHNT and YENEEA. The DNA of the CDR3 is TGTGCCAGCAGCATTGCCGGGACAGGGGGCTACTATGGCTACACCTTC. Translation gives CASSIAGTGGYYGYTF.

CDR3 bases: TGTGCCAGCTCGGCCGGGACAACAACAGATACGCAGTATTTT. This gives the protein CASSAGTTTDTQYF. V and J are TRBV18 and TRBJ2-3; D is perhaps TRBD1 (6 bases). Trimming removed 6 bases at V and 3 bases at J, with 13 bases between. CDR3 length equals 14 residues. The germline V gene encodes CDR1 KGHSH and CDR2 LQKENI.

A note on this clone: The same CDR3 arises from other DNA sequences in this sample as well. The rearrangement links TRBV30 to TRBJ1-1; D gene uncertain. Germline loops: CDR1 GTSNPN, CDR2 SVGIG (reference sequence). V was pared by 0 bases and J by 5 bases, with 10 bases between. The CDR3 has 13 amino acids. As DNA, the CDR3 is TGTGCCTGGAGTGTAGGGAGGGATACTGAAGCTTTCTTT. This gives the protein CAWSVGRDTEAFF.

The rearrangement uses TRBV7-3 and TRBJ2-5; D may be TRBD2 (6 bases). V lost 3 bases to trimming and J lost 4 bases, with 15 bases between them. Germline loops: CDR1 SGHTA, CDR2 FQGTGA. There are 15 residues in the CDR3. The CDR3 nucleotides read TGTGCCAGCAGCTTTTCCAGCGGGTGGGGAGAGACCCAGTACTTC. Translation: CASSFSSGWGETQYF.

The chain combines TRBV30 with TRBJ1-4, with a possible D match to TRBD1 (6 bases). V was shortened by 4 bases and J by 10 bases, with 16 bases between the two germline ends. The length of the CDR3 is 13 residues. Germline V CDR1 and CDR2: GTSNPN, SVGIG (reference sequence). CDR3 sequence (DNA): TGTGCCTGGACCCGGGACACGGAACGAAAACTGTTTTTT. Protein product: CAWTRDTERKLFF.

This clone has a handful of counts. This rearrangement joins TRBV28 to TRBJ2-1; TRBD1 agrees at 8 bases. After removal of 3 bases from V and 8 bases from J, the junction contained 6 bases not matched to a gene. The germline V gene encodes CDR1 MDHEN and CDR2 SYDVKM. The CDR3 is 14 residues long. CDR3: CASSFTPQGDEQFF. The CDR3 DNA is TGTGCCAGCAGTTTTACCCCACAGGGGGATGAGCAGTTCTTC.

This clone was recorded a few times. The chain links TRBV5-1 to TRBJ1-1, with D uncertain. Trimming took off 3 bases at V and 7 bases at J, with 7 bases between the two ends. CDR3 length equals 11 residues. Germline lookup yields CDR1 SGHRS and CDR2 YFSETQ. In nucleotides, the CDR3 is TGCGCCAGCAGCTCGGGGATTGAAGCTTTCTTT. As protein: CASSSGIEAFF.

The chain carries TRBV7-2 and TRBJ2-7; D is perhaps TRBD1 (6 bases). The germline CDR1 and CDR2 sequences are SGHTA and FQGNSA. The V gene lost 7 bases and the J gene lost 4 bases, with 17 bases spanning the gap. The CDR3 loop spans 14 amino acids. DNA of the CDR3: TGTGCCAGCAACATCGGCACAGGGTCGTACGAGCAGTACTTC. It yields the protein CASNIGTGSYEQYF. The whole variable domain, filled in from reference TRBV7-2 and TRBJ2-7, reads GAGVSQSPSNKVTEKGKDVELRCDPISGHTALYWYRQSLGQGLEFLIYFQGNSAPDKSGLPSDRFSAERTGGSVSTLTIQRTQQEDSAVYLCASNIGTGSYEQYFGPGTRLTVT.

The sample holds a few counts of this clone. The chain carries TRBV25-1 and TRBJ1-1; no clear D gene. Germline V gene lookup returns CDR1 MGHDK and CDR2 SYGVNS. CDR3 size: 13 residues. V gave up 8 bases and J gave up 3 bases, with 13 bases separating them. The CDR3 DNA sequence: TGTGCCAGCTCGCCGTGGGCCCACACTGAAGCTTTCTTT. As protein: CASSPWAHTEAFF.